The 5 T cell receptor beta chains presented below share a single source sample, sequenced in a study of blood T cell repertoires in COVID-19. Assay: immunoSEQ multiplex PCR; the TCRdb copy retains only in-frame clones and omits some. The sample has 110,000 to 150,000 clones, around 88% seen once. The specimen was peripheral blood. These receptors originate from a woman aged 60-70 years with acute or convalescent COVID-19.

This chain connects TRBV30 to TRBJ2-7; the match to TRBD1 covers 7 bases. The CDR3 sequence is 12 residues long. V gave up 3 bases and J gave up 7 bases; unmatched junction bases: 6. Germline CDR1 is GTSNPN and CDR2 is SVGIG (reference sequence). The CDR3 DNA follows: TGTGCCTGGAGCGGGACAGCTTATGAGCAGTACTTC. Translated, it gives CAWSGTAYEQYF.

This chain connects TRBV24-1 to TRBJ1-2; 7 nucleotides agree with TRBD1. The CDR3 length is 15 residues. The V gene end was trimmed by 7 bases and the J gene end by 4 bases; junction bases not matched to a gene: 11. Germline V lookup: CDR1 KGHDR, CDR2 SFDVKD. The CDR3 loop reads CATSAGRAGGYGYTF. Written as DNA, the CDR3 is TGTGCCACCAGCGCGGGAAGGGCAGGGGGCTATGGCTACACCTTC.

The genes are TRBV27 and TRBJ1-2; maybe TRBD1 (5 bases). Per germline, CDR1 MNHEY and CDR2 SMNVEV (reference sequence). The V gene lost 1 base and the J gene lost 8 bases, with 23 bases spanning the gap. CDR3 size: 17 residues. The DNA for the CDR3 is TGTGCCAGCAGTTTATTTGGCCGGAGGAGCAGGGAGGTCGGCTACACCTTC. Its translation is CASSLFGRRSREVGYTF.

This chain links TRBV5-1 with TRBJ2-3; 9 bases align to TRBD2. This CDR3 is built from 17 residues. Germline values: CDR1 SGHRS, CDR2 YFSETQ. V trimming: 2 bases; J trimming: 0 bases; junction bases outside the gene matches: 7. CDR3 bases: TGCGCCAGCAGCTTCGGGACTAGCCCGCTAAGCACAGATACGCAGTATTTT. Translated: CASSFGTSPLSTDTQYF.

This chain links TRBV5-4 with TRBJ1-2, with D unclear. With 4 bases removed from V and 9 bases from J, the gap between germline ends came to 10 bases. There are 11 residues in the CDR3. Germline CDR1 reads SGHNT; CDR2 reads YYREEE (reference sequence). CDR3 nucleotide sequence: TGTGCCAGCAGCAGAGGGTGGAGCTACACCTTC. This codes for CASSRGWSYTF.